Here is one T cell receptor beta chain with its context. Its antigen is currently unknown. This CDR3 is built from 13 residues. From germline, CDR1 is MGHDK and CDR2 SYGVNS. Trimming left V 6 bases short and J 4 bases short, with 12 bases between. The data originate from a study of T cells in narcolepsy. General observations from the study: Autoreactive clonotypes reportedly recurred in blood of same and different patients, not controls. Autoreactive HCRT-specific and TRIB2-specific clonotypes were marked in same-patient CSF-versus-blood CD4+ comparisons.

The data were produced by immunoSEQ multiplex PCR, yet TCRdb's version contains in-frame clones alone and is incomplete. The repertoire has some 34,000 clones, about 80% of them found once; the top ten carry about 2.3%. The source material was memory (CD45RA-) CD4+ T cells from blood. The chain combines TRBV25-1 with TRBJ2-5; D unclear. The receptor's source is a human donor in good health. In DNA, the CDR3 is TGTGCCAGCAGGGAAAGACTCGCAGAGACCCAGTACTTC. This gives the protein CASRERLAETQYF.